The following is a T cell receptor (beta chain) sequence with its context. A junction end diverges from the germline sequence, so it may reflect a read error. The study amplified TCR beta CDR3 regions using RNA transcripts. Second-round multiplex PCR came after first-round RT-PCR with HTBI primers. One entry per CDR3 protein, called by TCRdb with MiXCR from the multiplex PCR reads. The sample includes 500,000 to 800,000 distinct CDR3 sequences, under 50% seen only once; the top ten take around 3.3%. The data originate from a study of Graves' ophthalmopathy and Graves' hyperthyroidism. Patients with other autoimmune diseases, uncontrolled infections, pregnancy or lactation were excluded. CDR1 MGHRA and CDR2 YSYEKL come from the germline V gene. The CDR3 length is 17 residues.

The gene calls are TRBV4-1 and TRBJ2-2, with 11 positions matching TRBD1. The receptor was isolated from an adult man with Graves' ophthalmopathy. Sequencing was done on a sample of peripheral blood. The DNA for the CDR3 is TGTGCCAGCAGCCAACGGGCGGGACAGGGGGTGAACGGGGAGCTGTTTTTT. It encodes CASSQRAGQGVNGELFF.